These 9 T cell receptor beta chains originate from one sample sequenced in a study of blood T cell repertoires in COVID-19. Clones were sequenced by immunoSEQ multiplex PCR, and TCRdb holds only the in-frame ones, with some missing. The table has 60,000 to 75,000 clones, about 88% seen once. Sequenced: peripheral blood. Receptors originate from a human donor in a cohort sampled during active COVID-19.

The rearrangement joins TRBV6-5 to TRBJ1-2; tentative D call: TRBD1 (5 bases). CDR3 length: 13 amino acids. The germline gives CDR1 MNHEY, CDR2 SVGAGI. V lost 6 bases to trimming and J lost 1 base, with 9 bases between them. CDR3 protein: CASSRTSNYGYTF. The CDR3 DNA reads TGTGCCAGCAGCCGGACAAGTAACTATGGCTACACCTTC.

This chain connects TRBV6-5 to TRBJ1-5, with TRBD1 identical over 12 bases. The CDR3 consists of 15 residues. Trimming cost V 10 bases and J 4 bases; bases outside gene matches: 8. Per the germline V gene, CDR1 is MNHEY and CDR2 is SVGAGI. The CDR3 reads CATEGQGARNQPQHF. The CDR3, as DNA: TGTGCCACCGAGGGACAGGGGGCGAGAAATCAGCCCCAGCATTTT.

This sequence joins TRBV27 and TRBJ2-7, with TRBD2 matching over 7 bases. The CDR3 length is 16 residues. The germline V gene has CDR1 MNHEY and CDR2 SMNVEV (reference sequence). V trimming: 4 bases; J trimming: 0 bases; junction bases outside the gene matches: 9. CDR3: CASSSILAEVSYEQYF. The CDR3 DNA sequence: TGTGCCAGCAGTTCCATCCTAGCGGAGGTCTCCTACGAGCAGTACTTC.

CDR3 in amino acids: CATALMGSSGSRETQYF. For the CDR3, the DNA is TGTGCCACCGCCTTGATGGGTTCTAGCGGGAGTCGAGAGACCCAGTACTTC. V and J are TRBV19 and TRBJ2-5; 10 bases match TRBD2. Losses at the gene ends were 10 bases for V and 4 bases for J; bases not matched to a gene: 18. Per the germline V gene, CDR1 is LNHDA and CDR2 is SQIVND (reference sequence). The CDR3 sequence is 17 residues long.

The chain couples TRBV7-6 to TRBJ1-5; maybe TRBD1 (5 bases). CDR1 is SGHVS and CDR2 is FNYEAQ in the germline V gene. The CDR3 length is 16 residues. V lost 5 bases to trimming and J lost 0 bases, with 14 bases between them. In nucleotides, the CDR3 is TGTGCCAGCAGCAGCGGGACCGAGTATAGCAATCAGCCCCAGCATTTT. Amino acid sequence: CASSSGTEYSNQPQHF.

V gene TRBV28 combines with J gene TRBJ1-2; D is ambiguous. Trimming pared 5 bases from V and 14 bases from J, leaving 18 bases between. Germline CDR1 is MDHEN and CDR2 is SYDVKM. The CDR3 contains 12 residues. The DNA of the CDR3 is TGTGCCAGCAGTCCACTGTTATTGGGCACTACCTTC. It yields the protein CASSPLLLGTTF.

The V call is TRBV19, the J call TRBJ1-6; 7 bases match TRBD1. The CDR3 loop spans 15 amino acids. CDR1 and CDR2 (germline): LNHDA, SQIVND (reference sequence). J lost 14 bases, V lost 3 bases, and 13 bases had no gene match. CDR3 protein: CASSIQGVPLTTLHF. CDR3 in DNA: TGTGCCAGTAGTATTCAGGGGGTGCCTTTAACCACCCTCCACTTT.

This chain links TRBV3-1 (or the pseudogene TRBV3-2) with TRBJ2-2; 7 nucleotides match TRBD2. CDR3 length equals 15 residues. Germline V lookup: CDR1 LGHDT, CDR2 YNNKEL (reference sequence). V shed 4 bases, J shed 0 bases, and the junction held 2 bases outside the gene matches. The CDR3 here is CASSRTSANTGELFF. DNA of the CDR3: TGTGCCAGCAGCCGGACTAGTGCGAACACCGGGGAGCTGTTTTTT.

The chain recombines TRBV19 with TRBJ2-3, with D possibly TRBD1 on 6 matching bases. V was pared by 2 bases and J by 1 base, with 16 bases between. The CDR3 covers 17 residues. The V gene's germline CDR1 is LNHDA and CDR2 SQIVND (reference sequence). CDR3 residues: CASSISDSELGTDTQYF. The DNA of the CDR3 is TGTGCCAGTAGTATATCGGACAGTGAGTTGGGCACAGATACGCAGTATTTT.